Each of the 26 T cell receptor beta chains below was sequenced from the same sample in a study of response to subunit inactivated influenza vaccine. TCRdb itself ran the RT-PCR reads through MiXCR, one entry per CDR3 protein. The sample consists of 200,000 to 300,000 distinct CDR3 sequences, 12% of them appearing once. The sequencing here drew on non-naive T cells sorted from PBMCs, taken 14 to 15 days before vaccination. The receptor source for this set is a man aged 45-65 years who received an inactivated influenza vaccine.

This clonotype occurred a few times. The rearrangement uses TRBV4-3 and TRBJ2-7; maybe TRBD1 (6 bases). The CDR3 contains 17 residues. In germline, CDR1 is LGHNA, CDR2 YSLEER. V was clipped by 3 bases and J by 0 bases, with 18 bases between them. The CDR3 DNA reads TGCGCCAGCAGCCAGAACGTAGGGGGAGAGGTCTCCTACGAGCAGTACTTC. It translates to CASSQNVGGEVSYEQYF.

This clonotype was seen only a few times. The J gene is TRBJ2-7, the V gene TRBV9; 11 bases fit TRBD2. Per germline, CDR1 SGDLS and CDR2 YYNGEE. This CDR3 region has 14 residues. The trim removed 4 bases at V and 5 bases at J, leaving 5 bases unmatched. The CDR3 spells CASSLTGLADEQYF. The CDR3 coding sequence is TGTGCCAGCAGCCTGACGGGACTAGCGGACGAGCAGTACTTC.

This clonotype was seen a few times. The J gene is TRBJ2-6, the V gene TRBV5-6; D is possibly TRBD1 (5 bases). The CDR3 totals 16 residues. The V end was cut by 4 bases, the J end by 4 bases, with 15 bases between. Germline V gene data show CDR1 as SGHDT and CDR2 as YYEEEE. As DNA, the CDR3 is TGTGCCAGCAGCCTCAATATGGGGCTGGGGGCCAACGTCCTGACTTTC. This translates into CASSLNMGLGANVLTF. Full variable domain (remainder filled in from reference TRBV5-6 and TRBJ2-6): DAGVTQSPTHLIKTRGQQVTLRCSPKSGHDTVSWYQQALGQGPQFIFQYYEEEERQRGNFPDRFSGHQFPNYSSELNVNALLLGDSALYLCASSLNMGLGANVLTFGAGSRLTVL.

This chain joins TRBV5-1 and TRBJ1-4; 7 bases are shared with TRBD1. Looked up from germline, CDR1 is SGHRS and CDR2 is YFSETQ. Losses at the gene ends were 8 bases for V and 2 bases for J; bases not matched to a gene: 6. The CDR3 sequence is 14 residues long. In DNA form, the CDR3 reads TGCGCCAGTCGACAGGGAGGGACTAATGAAAAACTGTTTTTT. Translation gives CASRQGGTNEKLFF.

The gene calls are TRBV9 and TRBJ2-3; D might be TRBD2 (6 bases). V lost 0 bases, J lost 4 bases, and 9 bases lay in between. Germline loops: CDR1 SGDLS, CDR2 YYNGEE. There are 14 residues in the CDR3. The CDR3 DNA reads TGTGCCAGCAGCGTAGGACTAGTCGCAGATACGCAGTATTTT. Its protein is CASSVGLVADTQYF.

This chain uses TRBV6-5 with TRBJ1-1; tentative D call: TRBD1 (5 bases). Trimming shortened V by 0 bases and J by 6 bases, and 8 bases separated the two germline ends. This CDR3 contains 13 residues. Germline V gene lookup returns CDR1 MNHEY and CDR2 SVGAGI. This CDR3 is CASSYSGLPEAFF. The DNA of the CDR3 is TGTGCCAGCAGTTACTCGGGACTCCCTGAAGCTTTCTTT.

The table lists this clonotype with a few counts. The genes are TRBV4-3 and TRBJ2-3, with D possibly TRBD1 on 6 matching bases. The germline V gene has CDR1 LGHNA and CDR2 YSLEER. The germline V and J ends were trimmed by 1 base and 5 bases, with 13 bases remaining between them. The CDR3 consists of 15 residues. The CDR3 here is CASSQARSGVDTQYF. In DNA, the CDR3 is TGCGCCAGCAGCCAAGCTCGGTCAGGGGTAGATACGCAGTATTTT.

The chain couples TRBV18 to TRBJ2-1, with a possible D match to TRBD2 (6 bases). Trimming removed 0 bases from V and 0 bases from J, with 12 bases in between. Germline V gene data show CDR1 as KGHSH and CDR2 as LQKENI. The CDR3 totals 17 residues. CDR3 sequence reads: CASSPPSGGSSYNEQFF. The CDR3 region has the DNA TGTGCCAGCTCACCACCTTCTGGGGGGAGCTCCTACAATGAGCAGTTCTTC.

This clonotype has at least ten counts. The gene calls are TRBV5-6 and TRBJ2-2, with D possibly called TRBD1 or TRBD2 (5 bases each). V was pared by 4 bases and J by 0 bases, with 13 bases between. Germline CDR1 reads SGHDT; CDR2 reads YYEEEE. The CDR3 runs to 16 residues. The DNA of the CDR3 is TGTGCCAGCAGCCCGCCGGGGCTTGCGAACACCGGGGAGCTGTTTTTT. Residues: CASSPPGLANTGELFF.

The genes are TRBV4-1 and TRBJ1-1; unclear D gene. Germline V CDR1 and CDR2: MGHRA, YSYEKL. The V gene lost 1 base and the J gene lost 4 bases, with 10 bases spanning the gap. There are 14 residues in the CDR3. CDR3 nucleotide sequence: TGCGCCAGCAGCCAAGGGGAACGGGGCACTGAAGCTTTCTTT. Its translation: CASSQGERGTEAFF.

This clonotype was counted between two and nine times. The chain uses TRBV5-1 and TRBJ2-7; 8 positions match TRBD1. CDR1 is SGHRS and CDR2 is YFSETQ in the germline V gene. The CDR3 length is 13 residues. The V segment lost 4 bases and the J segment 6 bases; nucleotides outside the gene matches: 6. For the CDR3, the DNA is TGCGCCAGCAGCCCCGGACAGGGCATCGAGCAGTACTTC. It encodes CASSPGQGIEQYF.

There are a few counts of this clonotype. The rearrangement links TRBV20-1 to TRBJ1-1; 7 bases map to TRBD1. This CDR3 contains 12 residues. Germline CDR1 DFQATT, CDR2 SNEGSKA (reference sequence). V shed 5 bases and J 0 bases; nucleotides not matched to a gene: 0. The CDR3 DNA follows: TGCAGTGCTGACAGGGTGAACACTGAAGCTTTCTTT. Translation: CSADRVNTEAFF.

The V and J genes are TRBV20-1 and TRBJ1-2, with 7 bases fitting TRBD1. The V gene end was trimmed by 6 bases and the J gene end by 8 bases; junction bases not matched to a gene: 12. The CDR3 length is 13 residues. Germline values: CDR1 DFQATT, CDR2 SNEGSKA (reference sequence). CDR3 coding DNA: TGCAGTGCCCCCCCCGGGACAGCCATGGGCTACACCTTC. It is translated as CSAPPGTAMGYTF.

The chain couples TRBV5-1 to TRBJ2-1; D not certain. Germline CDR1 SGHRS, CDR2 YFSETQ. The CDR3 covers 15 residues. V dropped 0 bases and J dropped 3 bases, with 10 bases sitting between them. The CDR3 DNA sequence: TGCGCCAGCAGCTTGGATGAATTCCGCTACAATGAGCAGTTCTTC. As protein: CASSLDEFRYNEQFF.

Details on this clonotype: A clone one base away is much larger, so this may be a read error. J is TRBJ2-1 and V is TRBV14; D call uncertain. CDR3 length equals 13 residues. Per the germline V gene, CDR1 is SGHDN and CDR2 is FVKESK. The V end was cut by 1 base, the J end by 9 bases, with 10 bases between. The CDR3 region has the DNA TGTGCCAGCAGCCAAGGTGGGGTTTGTGAGCAGTTCTTC. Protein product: CASSQGGVCEQFF.

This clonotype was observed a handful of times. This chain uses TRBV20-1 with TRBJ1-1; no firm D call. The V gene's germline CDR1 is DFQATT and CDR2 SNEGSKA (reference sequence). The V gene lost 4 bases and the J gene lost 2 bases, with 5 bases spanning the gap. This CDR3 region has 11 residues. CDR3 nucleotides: TGCAGTGCTATTCATAACACTGAAGCTTTCTTT. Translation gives CSAIHNTEAFF.

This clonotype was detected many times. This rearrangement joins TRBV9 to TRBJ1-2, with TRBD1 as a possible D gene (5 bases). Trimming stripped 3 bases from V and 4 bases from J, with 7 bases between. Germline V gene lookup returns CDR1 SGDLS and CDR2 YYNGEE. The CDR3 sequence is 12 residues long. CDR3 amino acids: CASSAGGYGYTF. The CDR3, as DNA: TGTGCCAGCAGCGCCGGGGGCTATGGCTACACCTTC.

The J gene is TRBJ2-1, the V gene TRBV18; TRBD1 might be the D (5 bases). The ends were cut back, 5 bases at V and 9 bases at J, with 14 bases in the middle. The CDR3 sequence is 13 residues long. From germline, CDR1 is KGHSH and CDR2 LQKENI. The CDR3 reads CASSGQGVGEQFF. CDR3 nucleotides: TGTGCCAGCTCAGGCCAGGGCGTAGGTGAGCAGTTCTTC.

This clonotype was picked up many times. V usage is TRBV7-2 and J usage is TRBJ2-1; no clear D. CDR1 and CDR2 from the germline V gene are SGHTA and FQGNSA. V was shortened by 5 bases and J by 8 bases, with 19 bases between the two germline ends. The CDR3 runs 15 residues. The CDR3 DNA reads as TGTGCCAGCAGCATTGGTCCCTCTTCATCCCATGAGCAGTTCTTC. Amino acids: CASSIGPSSSHEQFF.

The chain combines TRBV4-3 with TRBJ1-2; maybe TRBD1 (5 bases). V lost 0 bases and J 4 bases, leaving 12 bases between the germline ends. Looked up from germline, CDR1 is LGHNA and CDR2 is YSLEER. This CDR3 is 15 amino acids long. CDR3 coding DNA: TGCGCCAGCAGCCAAGATCCTCAACAGGCCTATGGCTACACCTTC. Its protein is CASSQDPQQAYGYTF.

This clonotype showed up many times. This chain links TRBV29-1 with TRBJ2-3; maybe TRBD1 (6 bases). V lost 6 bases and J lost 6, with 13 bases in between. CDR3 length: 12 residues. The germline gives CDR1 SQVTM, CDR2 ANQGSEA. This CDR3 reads CSVGASADTQYF. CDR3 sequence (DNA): TGCAGCGTGGGGGCCTCGGCGGATACGCAGTATTTT.

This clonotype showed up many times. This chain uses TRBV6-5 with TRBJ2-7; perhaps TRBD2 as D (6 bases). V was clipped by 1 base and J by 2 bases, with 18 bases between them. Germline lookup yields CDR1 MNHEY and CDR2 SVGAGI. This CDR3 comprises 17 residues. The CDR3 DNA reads TGTGCCAGCAGTTACTTCTCAACAAGGGGAGGACCCTACGAGCAGTACTTC. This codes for CASSYFSTRGGPYEQYF.

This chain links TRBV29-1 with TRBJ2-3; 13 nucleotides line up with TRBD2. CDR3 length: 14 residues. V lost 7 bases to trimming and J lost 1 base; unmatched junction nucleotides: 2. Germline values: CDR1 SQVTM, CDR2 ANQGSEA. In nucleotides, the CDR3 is TGCAGCGGGGGACTAGCGGGGCGCACAGATACGCAGTATTTT. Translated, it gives CSGGLAGRTDTQYF.

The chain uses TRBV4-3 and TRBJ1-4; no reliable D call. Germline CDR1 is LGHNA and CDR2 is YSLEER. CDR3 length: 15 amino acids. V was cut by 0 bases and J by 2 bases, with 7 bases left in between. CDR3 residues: CASSQEKGTNEKLFF. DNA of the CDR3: TGCGCCAGCAGCCAAGAGAAAGGTACTAATGAAAAACTGTTTTTT.

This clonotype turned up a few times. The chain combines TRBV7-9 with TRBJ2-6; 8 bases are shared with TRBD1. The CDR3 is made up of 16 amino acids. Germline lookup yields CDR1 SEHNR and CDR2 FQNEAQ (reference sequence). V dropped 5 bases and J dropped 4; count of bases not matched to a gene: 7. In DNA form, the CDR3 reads TGTGCCAGCAGCCTAGGACAGGGTTCAGGGGCCAACGTCCTGACTTTC. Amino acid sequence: CASSLGQGSGANVLTF.

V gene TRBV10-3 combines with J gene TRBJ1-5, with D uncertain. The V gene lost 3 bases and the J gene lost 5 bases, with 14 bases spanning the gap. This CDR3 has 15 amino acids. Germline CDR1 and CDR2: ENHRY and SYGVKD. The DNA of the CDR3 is TGTGCCATCAGTGATTCAGAGGGTTGGTATCAGCCCCAGCATTTT. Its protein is CAISDSEGWYQPQHF.